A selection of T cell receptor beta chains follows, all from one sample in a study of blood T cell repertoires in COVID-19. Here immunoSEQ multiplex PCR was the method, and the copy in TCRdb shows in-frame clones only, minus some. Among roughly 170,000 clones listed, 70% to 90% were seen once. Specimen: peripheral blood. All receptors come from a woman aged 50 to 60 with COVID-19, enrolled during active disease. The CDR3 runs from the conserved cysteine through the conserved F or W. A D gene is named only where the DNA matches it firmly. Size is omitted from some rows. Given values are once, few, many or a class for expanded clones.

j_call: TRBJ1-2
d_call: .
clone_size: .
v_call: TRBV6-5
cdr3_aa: CASRQQGEVPYAYTF
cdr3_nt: TGTGCCAGCAGACAACAGGGCGAAGTACCCTATGCCTACACCTTC

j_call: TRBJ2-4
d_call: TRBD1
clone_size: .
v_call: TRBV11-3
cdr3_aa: CASSASGTGKNIQYF
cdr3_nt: TGTGCCAGCAGCGCCTCCGGGACAGGCAAAAACATTCAGTACTTC

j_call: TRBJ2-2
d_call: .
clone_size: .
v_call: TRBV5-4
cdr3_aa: CASSLGGLLYTGELFF
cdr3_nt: TGTGCCAGCAGCTTGGGTGGACTCCTATACACCGGGGAGCTGTTTTTT

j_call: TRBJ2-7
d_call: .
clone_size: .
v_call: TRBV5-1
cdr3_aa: CASRRAGSPYEQYF
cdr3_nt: TGCGCCAGCAGGCGGGCGGGGAGTCCCTACGAGCAGTACTTC

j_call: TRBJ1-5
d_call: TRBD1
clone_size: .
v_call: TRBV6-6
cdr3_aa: CASTQDREGQPQHF
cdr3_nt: TGTGCCAGCACACAGGACAGGGAAGGACAGCCCCAGCATTTT

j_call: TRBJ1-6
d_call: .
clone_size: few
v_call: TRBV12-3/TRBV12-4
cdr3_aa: CASSFQYNSPLHF
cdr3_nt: TGTGCCAGCAGTTTTCAATATAATTCACCCCTCCACTTT

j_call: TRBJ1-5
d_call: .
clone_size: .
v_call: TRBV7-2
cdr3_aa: CASSPKSERQPQHF
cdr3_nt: TGTGCCAGCAGTCCAAAATCGGAGAGACAGCCCCAGCATTTT

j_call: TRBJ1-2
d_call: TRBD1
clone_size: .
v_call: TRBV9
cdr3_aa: CASSVSAGGNYGYTF
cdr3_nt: TGTGCCAGCAGCGTATCCGCAGGGGGGAACTATGGCTACACCTTC

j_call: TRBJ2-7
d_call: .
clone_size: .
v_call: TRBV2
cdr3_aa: CASSPGGNSYEQYF
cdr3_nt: TGTGCCAGCAGCCCGGGGGGCAACTCCTACGAGCAGTACTTC

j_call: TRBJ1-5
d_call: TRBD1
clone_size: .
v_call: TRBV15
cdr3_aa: CATRKDRAGQPQHF
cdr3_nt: TGTGCCACCAGGAAAGACAGGGCTGGTCAGCCCCAGCATTTT

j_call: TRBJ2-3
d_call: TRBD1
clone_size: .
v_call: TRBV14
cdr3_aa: CASSRAYGTGITDTQYF
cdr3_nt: TGTGCCAGCAGCCGAGCATATGGGACAGGGATCACAGATACGCAGTATTTT

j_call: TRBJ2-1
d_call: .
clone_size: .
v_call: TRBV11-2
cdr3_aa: CASSLERSSGEQFF
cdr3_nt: TGTGCCAGCAGCTTAGAAAGGTCCAGCGGTGAGCAGTTCTTC

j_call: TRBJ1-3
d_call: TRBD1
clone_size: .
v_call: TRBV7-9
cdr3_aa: CASSSPLTGQGVSGNTIYF
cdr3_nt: TGTGCCAGCAGCTCCCCTCTTACGGGACAGGGGGTATCTGGAAACACCATATATTTT

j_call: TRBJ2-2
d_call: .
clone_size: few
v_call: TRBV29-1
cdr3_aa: CSVSEVSSGELFF
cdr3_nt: TGCAGCGTTAGTGAAGTGAGCTCCGGGGAGCTGTTTTTT

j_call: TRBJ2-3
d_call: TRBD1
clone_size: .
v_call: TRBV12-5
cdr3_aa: CASGTGTAPTDTQYF
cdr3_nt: TGTGCTAGTGGCACCGGGACAGCCCCTACAGATACGCAGTATTTT

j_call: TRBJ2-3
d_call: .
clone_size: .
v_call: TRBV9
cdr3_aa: CASSTDLGADTQYF
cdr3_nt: TGTGCCAGCAGTACTGACCTAGGGGCAGATACGCAGTATTTT

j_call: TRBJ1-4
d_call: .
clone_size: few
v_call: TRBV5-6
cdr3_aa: CASQEQGTNEKLFF
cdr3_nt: TGTGCCAGCCAAGAACAGGGCACTAATGAAAAACTGTTTTTT

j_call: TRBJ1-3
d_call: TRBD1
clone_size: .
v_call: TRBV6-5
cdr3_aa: CASNPGTGVGNTIYF
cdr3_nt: TGTGCCAGCAATCCCGGGACAGGGGTTGGAAACACCATATATTTT

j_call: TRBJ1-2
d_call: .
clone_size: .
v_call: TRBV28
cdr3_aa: CASSFQGLIYGYTF
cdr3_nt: TGTGCCAGCAGTTTCCAGGGGCTAATCTATGGCTACACCTTC

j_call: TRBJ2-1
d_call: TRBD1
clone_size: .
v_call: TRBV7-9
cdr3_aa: CASSLRDRGPGQFF
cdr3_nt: TGTGCCAGCAGCCTCCGGGACAGGGGGCCAGGGCAGTTCTTC

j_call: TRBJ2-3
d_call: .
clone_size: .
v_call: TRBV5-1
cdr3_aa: CASSLASKTTDTQYF
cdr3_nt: TGCGCCAGCAGCTTGGCTTCTAAAACCACAGATACGCAGTATTTT

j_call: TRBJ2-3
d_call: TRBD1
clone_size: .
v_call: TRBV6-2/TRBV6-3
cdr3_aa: CASSYGTGGLPDTQYF
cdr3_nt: TGTGCCAGCAGTTACGGGACAGGGGGCCTCCCAGATACGCAGTATTTT

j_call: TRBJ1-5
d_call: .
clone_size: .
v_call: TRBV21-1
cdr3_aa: CASSTSQGDQPQHF
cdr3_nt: TGTGCCAGCAGCACCTCGCAGGGGGATCAGCCCCAGCATTTT

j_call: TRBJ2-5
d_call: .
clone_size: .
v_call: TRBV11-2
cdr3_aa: CASSPPGGGAWETQYF
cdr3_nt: TGTGCCAGCAGCCCCCCTGGAGGGGGGGCCTGGGAGACCCAGTACTTC

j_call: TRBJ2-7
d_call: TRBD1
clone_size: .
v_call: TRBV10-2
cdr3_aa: CASMSGQGPNEQYF
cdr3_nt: TGCGCCAGCATGTCGGGACAGGGACCCAACGAGCAGTACTTC

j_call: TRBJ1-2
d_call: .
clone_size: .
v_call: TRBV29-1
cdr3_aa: CSVTTPQARGYTF
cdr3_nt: TGCAGCGTTACGACCCCCCAGGCGAGAGGCTACACCTTC

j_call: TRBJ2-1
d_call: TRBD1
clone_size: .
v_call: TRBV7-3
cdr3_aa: CASSPQDRGPYNEQFF
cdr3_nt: TGTGCCAGCAGCCCACAGGACAGGGGGCCCTACAATGAGCAGTTCTTC

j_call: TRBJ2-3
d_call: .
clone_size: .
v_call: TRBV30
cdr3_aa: CAWSPADTQYF
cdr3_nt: TGTGCCTGGTCCCCCGCGGATACGCAGTATTTT

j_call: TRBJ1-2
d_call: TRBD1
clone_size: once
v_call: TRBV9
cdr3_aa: CASSVGDRGNYGYTF
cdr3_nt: TGTGCCAGCAGCGTAGGGGACAGGGGGAACTATGGCTACACCTTC

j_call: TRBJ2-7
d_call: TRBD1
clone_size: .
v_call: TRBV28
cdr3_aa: CASSADRGHEQYF
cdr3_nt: TGTGCCAGCAGTGCAGACAGGGGCCACGAGCAGTACTTC

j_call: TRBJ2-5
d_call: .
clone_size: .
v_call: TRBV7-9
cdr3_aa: CASSPPDRYQETQYF
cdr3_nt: TGTGCCAGCAGCCCTCCCGACAGGTACCAAGAGACCCAGTACTTC

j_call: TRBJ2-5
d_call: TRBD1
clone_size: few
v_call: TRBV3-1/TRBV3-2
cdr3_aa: CASSPSPGTGFGTQYF
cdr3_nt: TGTGCCAGCAGCCCAAGTCCCGGGACAGGGTTCGGGACCCAGTACTTC

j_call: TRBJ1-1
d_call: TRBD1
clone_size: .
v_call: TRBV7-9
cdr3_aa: CASSRYWAGQVPNTEAFF
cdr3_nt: TGTGCCAGCAGTCGTTATTGGGCGGGACAGGTGCCGAACACTGAAGCTTTCTTT

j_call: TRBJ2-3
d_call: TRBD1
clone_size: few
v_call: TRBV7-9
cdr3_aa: CASSLGTGDMDTQYF
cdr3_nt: TGTGCCAGCAGCTTAGGGACAGGGGATATGGATACGCAGTATTTT

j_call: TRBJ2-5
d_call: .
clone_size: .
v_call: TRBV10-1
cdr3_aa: CASSEGGIGETQYF
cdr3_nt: TGCGCCAGCAGTGAGGGGGGGATCGGAGAGACCCAGTACTTC

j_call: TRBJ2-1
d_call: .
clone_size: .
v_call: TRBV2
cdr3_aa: CASTAYSYNEQFF
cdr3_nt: TGTGCCAGCACTGCCTACTCCTACAATGAGCAGTTCTTC

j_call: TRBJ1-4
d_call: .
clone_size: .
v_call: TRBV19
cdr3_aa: CASKRSTNEKLFF
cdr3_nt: TGTGCCAGTAAGCGGAGTACTAATGAAAAACTGTTTTTT